This passage covers 8 T cell receptor beta chains from one sample sequenced in a study of T cell repertoires in cytomegalovirus infection. TCRdb used MiXCR to reprocess the reads, holding one entry per CDR3 protein. Among about 140,000 distinct CDR3 sequences listed, about 6.3% were seen once. Source material: PBMCs. The origin of the receptors is a human donor in good health (CMV status not recorded). Some clones in this sample may be carry-over from other donors' samples.

This sequence joins TRBV20-1 and TRBJ2-7, with 7 bases matching TRBD1. Trimming cost V 0 bases and J 2 bases; bases outside gene matches: 7. The germline CDR1 and CDR2 sequences are DFQATT and SNEGSKA (reference sequence). The CDR3 contains 15 residues. CDR3 sequence (DNA): TGCAGTGCTAGAGATCAAACAGGGGACCCCTACGAGCAGTACTTC. This codes for CSARDQTGDPYEQYF.

This clonotype was detected only a few times. The genes are TRBV24-1 and TRBJ1-5; unclear D gene. The CDR3 extends over 13 amino acids. Germline-derived CDR1 and CDR2 are KGHDR and SFDVKD. The ends were cut back, 3 bases at V and 5 bases at J, with 7 bases in the middle. CDR3 loop: CATSDRGDQPQHF. The CDR3 DNA reads TGTGCCACCAGTGATCGTGGAGATCAGCCCCAGCATTTT.

This clonotype was picked up many times. The chain links TRBV29-1 to TRBJ2-1; 7 bases line up with TRBD2. CDR3 length equals 14 residues. Germline assignment: CDR1 SQVTM and CDR2 ANQGSEA. The V gene end was trimmed by 3 bases and the J gene end by 8 bases; junction bases not matched to a gene: 10. This CDR3 reads CSVESSGGTDEQFF. DNA of the CDR3: TGCAGCGTTGAGTCTAGCGGAGGTACCGATGAGCAGTTCTTC.

This clonotype was seen ten or more times. This chain connects TRBV7-8 to TRBJ2-7; 12 bases match TRBD2. V shed 2 bases, J shed 0 bases, and the junction held 2 bases outside the gene matches. CDR1 and CDR2 from the germline V gene are SGHVS and FQNEAQ. The CDR3 runs to 16 residues. The CDR3, as DNA: TGTGCCAGCAGCTTAACGACTAGCGGGAGCTCCTACGAGCAGTACTTC. Its translation: CASSLTTSGSSYEQYF.

This clonotype was seen a handful of times. CDR3 in amino acids: CASRPAGVSNQPQHF. In DNA form, the CDR3 reads TGTGCCAGCAGACCCGCGGGGGTGAGCAATCAGCCCCAGCATTTT. The chain carries TRBV28 and TRBJ1-5, with D possibly matching TRBD1 (5 bases). The germline V gene encodes CDR1 MDHEN and CDR2 SYDVKM. The CDR3 runs 15 residues. V lost 6 bases and J 1 base, leaving 13 bases between the germline ends. Supplemented by reference TRBV28 and TRBJ1-5, the full variable domain reads DVKVTQSSRYLVKRTGEKVFLECVQDMDHENMFWYRQDPGLGLRLIYFSYDVKMKEKGDIPEGYSVSREKKERFSLILESASTNQTSMYLCASRPAGVSNQPQHFGDGTRLSIL.

This clonotype was counted ten times or more. The chain joins TRBV7-2 to TRBJ2-1; the match to TRBD2 covers 9 bases. After removal of 5 bases from V and 8 bases from J, the junction contained 13 bases not matched to a gene. This CDR3 is 16 amino acids long. Germline loops: CDR1 SGHTA, CDR2 FQGNSA. CDR3 bases: TGTGCCAGCAGCCCCTCCCTTGCGGGGGGGCCTCATGAGCAGTTCTTC. Translated, it gives CASSPSLAGGPHEQFF.

This clonotype was detected ten times or more. J is TRBJ1-3 and V is TRBV20-1; D unresolved. Trimming removed 6 bases at V and 5 bases at J, with 17 bases between. Germline CDR1 is DFQATT and CDR2 is SNEGSKA (reference sequence). There are 14 residues in the CDR3. Written as DNA, the CDR3 is TGCAGTGCCGCTGCCCCTGAATCTAGAAACACCATATATTTT. It is translated as CSAAAPESRNTIYF.

This clonotype appeared a few times. The chain couples TRBV19 to TRBJ1-2, with 9 positions matching TRBD1. V gave up 5 bases and J gave up 2 bases; unmatched junction bases: 6. The CDR3 is 15 residues long. Looked up from germline, CDR1 is LNHDA and CDR2 is SQIVND (reference sequence). CDR3 loop: CASSLQGQGNYGYTF. CDR3 nucleotide sequence: TGTGCCAGTAGTCTTCAGGGACAGGGCAACTATGGCTACACCTTC.